This TCR beta chain was captured by sequencing in a study of CD8+ T cells in alopecia areata. Study summary: Female C3H/HeJ mice aged about 7-11 weeks received skin from approximately 6-12-month-old C3H/HeJ donors with spontaneous alopecia. Study observations and caveats: Researchers report lesional scalp, most notably alopecia totalis/universalis, outstripped normal scalp in clonality. Tissue-resident alphabeta T cells belonging to normal skin likewise get sequenced within scalp specimens.

The CDR3 length is 14 residues. The germline V gene encodes CDR1 NNHDY and CDR2 SYVADS. Trimming took off 1 base at V and 3 bases at J, with 9 bases between the two ends. Sequencing templates came from extracted RNA that was reverse transcribed into cDNA. The protocol was immunoSEQ multiplex PCR, while the TCRdb copy is restricted to in-frame clones and leaves out a portion. The profile covers about 110,000 clones, none occurring a single time. In this sample, this clone turned up many times. Its specificity is unknown. The germline and genes are mouse ones. The CDR3 end lies 4 residues beyond the end of the read and is filled in from the germline J gene.

This chain links TRBV13-3 with TRBJ2-3; D might be TRBD1 (6 bases). This receptor was taken from a C3H/HeJ mouse with alopecia areata. The MHC haplotype of the strain is H2-k. The specimen was lesional skin. The DNA read from the CDR3 is TGTGCCAGCAGTGATAGGAGGGGGGCAGAA. Its protein product is CASSDRRGAE. Given in full, the CDR3 is CASSDRRGAETLYF.